This T cell receptor (beta chain) was captured by sequencing in a study of Graves' ophthalmopathy and Graves' hyperthyroidism. V lost 8 bases and J lost 4, with 14 bases in between. The CDR3 totals 12 residues. Germline lookup yields CDR1 GTSNPN and CDR2 SVGIG (reference sequence). The authors amplified TCR beta CDR3 regions from RNA transcripts. The workflow started with a first-round RT-PCR run with HTBI primers and then moved on to a second-round multiplex PCR. MiXCR was run by TCRdb on the multiplex PCR reads, yielding one entry per CDR3 protein. Counted here are a few hundred thousand distinct CDR3 sequences, 17% occurring once; the ten biggest clones make up roughly 2.4%. Concerning this clonotype: This may stem from a read error, because a much larger clone lies one nucleotide away.

The chain uses TRBV30 and TRBJ2-5; unclear D gene. The TCR was taken from an adult woman with stable Graves' hyperthyroidism. Material: peripheral blood. Written as DNA, the CDR3 is TGTGCCGGGTCTACCCTAGGAGAGACCCAGTACTTC. This codes for CAGSTLGETQYF.